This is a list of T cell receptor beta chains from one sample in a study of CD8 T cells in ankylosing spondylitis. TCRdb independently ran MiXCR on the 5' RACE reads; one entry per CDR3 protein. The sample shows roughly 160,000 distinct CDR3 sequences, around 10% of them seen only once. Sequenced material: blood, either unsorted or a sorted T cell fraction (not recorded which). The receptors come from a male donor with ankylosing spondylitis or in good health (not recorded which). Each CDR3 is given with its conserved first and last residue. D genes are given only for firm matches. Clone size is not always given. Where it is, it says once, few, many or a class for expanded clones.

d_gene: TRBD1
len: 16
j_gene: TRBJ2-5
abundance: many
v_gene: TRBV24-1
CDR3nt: TGTGCCACCAGTGACCCCAGGGACAGGGGATCGGAGACCCAGTACTTC
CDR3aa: CATSDPRDRGSETQYF

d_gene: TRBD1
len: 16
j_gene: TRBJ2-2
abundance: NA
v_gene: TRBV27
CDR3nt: TGTGCCAGCAGTTTAGGGACAGGGGCAAACACCGGGGAGCTGTTTTTT
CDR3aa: CASSLGTGANTGELFF

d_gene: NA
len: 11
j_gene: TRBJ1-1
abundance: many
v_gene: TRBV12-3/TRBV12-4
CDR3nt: TGTGCCAGCAGTTTTTCAGAGGAAGCTTTCTTT
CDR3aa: CASSFSEEAFF

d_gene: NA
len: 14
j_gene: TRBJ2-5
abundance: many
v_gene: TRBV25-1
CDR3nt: TGTGCCAGCACCCTGAGCTCCCCCCAAGAGACCCAGTACTTC
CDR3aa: CASTLSSPQETQYF

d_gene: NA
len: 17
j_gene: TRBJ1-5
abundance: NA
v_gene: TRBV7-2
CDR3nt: TGTGCCAGCAGCTTAATGGGGGGGGCGTATAGCAATCAGCCCCAGCATTTT
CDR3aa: CASSLMGGAYSNQPQHF

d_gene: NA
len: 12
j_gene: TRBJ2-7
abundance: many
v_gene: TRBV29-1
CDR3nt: TGCAGCGTTGCATGGGCTTCCTACGAGCAGTACTTC
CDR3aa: CSVAWASYEQYF

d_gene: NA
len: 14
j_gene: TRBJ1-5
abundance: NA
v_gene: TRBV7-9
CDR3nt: TGTGCCAGCAGCCCGGTTGAGGGGAATCAGCCCCAGCATTTT
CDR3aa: CASSPVEGNQPQHF

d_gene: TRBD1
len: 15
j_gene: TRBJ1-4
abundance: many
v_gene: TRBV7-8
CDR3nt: TGTGCCAGCAGCTTAGGACAGGGGGCTAATGAAAAACTGTTTTTT
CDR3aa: CASSLGQGANEKLFF

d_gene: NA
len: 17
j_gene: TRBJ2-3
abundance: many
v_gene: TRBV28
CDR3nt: TGTGCCAGCAGTTTTCAGAGTAGTAGCTCCGGCACAGATACGCAGTATTTT
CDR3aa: CASSFQSSSSGTDTQYF

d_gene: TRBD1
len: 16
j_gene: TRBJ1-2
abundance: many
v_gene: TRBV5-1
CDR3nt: TGCGCCAGCAGCTCGGGACAGGGATTATCCGCATATGGCTACACCTTC
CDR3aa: CASSSGQGLSAYGYTF

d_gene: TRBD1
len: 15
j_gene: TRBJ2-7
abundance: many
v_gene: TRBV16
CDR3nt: TGTGCCAGCAGCCAATTTGACAGGGCCGTCCACGAGCAGTACTTC
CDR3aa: CASSQFDRAVHEQYF

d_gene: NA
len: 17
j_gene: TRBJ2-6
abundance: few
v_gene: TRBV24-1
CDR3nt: TGTGCCACCAGTGACAGGGGAGGTCGTGGTGGGGCCAACGTCCTGACTTTC
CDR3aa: CATSDRGGRGGANVLTF

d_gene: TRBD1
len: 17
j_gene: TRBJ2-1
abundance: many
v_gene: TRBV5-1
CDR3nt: TGCGCCAGCAGCGGCGGGACAGGGGTCAGCTCCTACAATGAGCAGTTCTTC
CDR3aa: CASSGGTGVSSYNEQFF

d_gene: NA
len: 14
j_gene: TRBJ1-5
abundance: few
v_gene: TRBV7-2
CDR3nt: TGTGCCAGCAGCCTAGGAGGGGGGGGACAGCCCCAGCATTTT
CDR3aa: CASSLGGGGQPQHF

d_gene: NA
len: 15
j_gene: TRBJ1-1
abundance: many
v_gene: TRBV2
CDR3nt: TGTGCCAGCAGTGAGTCGGACAGCGGTAACACTGAAGCTTTCTTT
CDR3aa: CASSESDSGNTEAFF

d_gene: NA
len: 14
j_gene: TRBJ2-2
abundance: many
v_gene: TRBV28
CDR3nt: TGTGCCAGCAGTTTAGGGTACAACACCGGGGAGCTGTTTTTT
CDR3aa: CASSLGYNTGELFF

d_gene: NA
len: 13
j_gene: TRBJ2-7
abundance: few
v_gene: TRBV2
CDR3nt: TGTGCCAGCAGGGGGGACCTTACCTACGAGCAGTACTTC
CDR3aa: CASRGDLTYEQYF

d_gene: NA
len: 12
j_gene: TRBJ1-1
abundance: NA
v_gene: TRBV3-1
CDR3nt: TGTGCCAGCAGCCAAGAAGGGGGATCAGCTTTCTTT
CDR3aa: CASSQEGGSAFF

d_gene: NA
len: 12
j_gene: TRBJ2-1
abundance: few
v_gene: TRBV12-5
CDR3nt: TGTGCTAGTGGCGGCGAGTACAATGAGCAGTTCTTC
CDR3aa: CASGGEYNEQFF

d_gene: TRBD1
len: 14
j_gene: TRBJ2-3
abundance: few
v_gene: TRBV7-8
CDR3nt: TGTGCCAGCAGCTTGACAGGGGCGTCAGATACGCAGTATTTT
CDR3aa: CASSLTGASDTQYF

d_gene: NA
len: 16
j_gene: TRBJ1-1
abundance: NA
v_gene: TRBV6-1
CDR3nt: TGTGCCAGCAGTGAAGCCGATTTTAGGAGGAACACTGAAGCTTTCTTT
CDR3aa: CASSEADFRRNTEAFF

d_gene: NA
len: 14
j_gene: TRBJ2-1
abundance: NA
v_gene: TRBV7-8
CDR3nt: TGTGCCAGCAGCTTAGAAATATCTAGGGATGAGCAGTTCTTC
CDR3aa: CASSLEISRDEQFF

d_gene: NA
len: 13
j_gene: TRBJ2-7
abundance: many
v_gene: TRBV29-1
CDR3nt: TGCAGCGTTGGGAGCAGGGGTCCTTACGAGCAGTACTTC
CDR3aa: CSVGSRGPYEQYF

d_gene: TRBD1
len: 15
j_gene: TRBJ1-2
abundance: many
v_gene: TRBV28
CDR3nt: TGTGCCAGCAGACCTCCAGGGGGACCCAACTATGGCTACACCTTC
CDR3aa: CASRPPGGPNYGYTF

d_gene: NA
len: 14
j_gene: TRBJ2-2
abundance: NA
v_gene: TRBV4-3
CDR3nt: TGCGCCAGCAGCCGGAACCTGAACGCCGGGGAGCTGTTTTTT
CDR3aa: CASSRNLNAGELFF

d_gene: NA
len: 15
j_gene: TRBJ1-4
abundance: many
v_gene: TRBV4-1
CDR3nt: TGCGCCAGCAGCCAAGGACAGGTTGAGAATGAAAAACTGTTTTTT
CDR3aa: CASSQGQVENEKLFF

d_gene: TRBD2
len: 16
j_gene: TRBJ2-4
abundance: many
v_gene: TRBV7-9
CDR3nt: TGTGCCAGCAGCCCTTCCATAGCGGGAACCAAAAACATTCAGTACTTC
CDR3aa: CASSPSIAGTKNIQYF

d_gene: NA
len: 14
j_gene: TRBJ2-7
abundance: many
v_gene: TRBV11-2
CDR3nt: TGTGCCAGCAGCTTTGGGCAGGGCGACTACGAGCAGTACTTC
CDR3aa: CASSFGQGDYEQYF

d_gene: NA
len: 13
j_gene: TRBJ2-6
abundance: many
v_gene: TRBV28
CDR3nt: TGTGCCATCCTTAGCTCTGGGGCCAACGTCCTGACTTTC
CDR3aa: CAILSSGANVLTF

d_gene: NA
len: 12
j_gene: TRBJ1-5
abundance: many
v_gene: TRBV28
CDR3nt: TGTGCCAGCAAGGGGGGAAATCAGCCCCAGCATTTT
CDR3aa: CASKGGNQPQHF

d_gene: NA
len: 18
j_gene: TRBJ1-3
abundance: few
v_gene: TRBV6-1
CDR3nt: TGTGCCAGCAGTCTCGCGAGGGGCAGCGCTGGGAGGGAAAACACCATATATTTT
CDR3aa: CASSLARGSAGRENTIYF

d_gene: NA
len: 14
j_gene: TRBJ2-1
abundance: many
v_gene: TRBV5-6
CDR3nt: TGTGCCAGCATCGCCCAAGGTTCGTACAATGAGCAGTTCTTC
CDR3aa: CASIAQGSYNEQFF

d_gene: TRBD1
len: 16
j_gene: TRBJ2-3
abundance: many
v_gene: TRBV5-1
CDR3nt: TGCGCCAGCAGCAGGACAGGGGCCACCCTCGGAGATACGCAGTATTTT
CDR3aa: CASSRTGATLGDTQYF

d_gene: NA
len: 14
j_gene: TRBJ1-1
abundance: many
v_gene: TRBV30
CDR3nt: TGTGCCTGGGTGGGACGACATCTGAACACTGAAGCTTTCTTT
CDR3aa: CAWVGRHLNTEAFF

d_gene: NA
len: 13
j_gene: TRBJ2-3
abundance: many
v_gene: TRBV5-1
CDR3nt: TGCGCCAGCAGCTTGGATAAACCAGATACGCAGTATTTT
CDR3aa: CASSLDKPDTQYF

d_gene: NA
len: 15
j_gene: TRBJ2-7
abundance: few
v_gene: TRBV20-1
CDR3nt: TGCAGTGCTAGAGATCTGGCAGATCCGAACTACGAGCAGTACTTC
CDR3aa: CSARDLADPNYEQYF

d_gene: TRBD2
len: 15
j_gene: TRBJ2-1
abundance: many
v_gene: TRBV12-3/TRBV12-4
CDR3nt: TGTGCCAGCACCGACAAAGCGGGGAGATACAATGAGCAGTTCTTC
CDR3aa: CASTDKAGRYNEQFF

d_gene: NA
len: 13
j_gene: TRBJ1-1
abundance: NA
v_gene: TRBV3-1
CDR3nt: TGTGCCAGCAGCCATAAAACAGGGACCGAAGCTTTCTTT
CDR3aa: CASSHKTGTEAFF

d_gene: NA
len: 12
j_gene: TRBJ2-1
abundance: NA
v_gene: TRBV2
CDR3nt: TGTGCCAGCAGTGAAGACTGGAATGAGCAGTTCTTC
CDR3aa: CASSEDWNEQFF

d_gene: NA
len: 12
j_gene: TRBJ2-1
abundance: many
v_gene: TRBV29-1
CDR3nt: TGCAGCGTTGAACGGGGCAGGGTGTTGGAGTTCTTC
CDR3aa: CSVERGRVLEFF

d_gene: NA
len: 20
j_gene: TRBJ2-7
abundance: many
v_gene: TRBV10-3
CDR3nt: TGTGCCATCAGTGATAATGGACAGGGGGTAATAGCGGGAGACAACTACGAGCAGTACTTC
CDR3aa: CAISDNGQGVIAGDNYEQYF

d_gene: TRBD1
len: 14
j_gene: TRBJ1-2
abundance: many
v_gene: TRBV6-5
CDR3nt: TGTGCCAGCAGTTACTTCCAGGGGGTCTATGGCTACACCTTC
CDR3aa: CASSYFQGVYGYTF

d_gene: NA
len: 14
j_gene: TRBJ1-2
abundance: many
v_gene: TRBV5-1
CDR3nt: TGCGCCAGCAGCTTGGTTTCGGATGGGTATGGCTACACCTTC
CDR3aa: CASSLVSDGYGYTF

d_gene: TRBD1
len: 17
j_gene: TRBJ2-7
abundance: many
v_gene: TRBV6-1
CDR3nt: TGTGCCAGCAGCGGGACAGGGGGCGATATTGGGTCCTACGAGCAGTACTTC
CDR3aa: CASSGTGGDIGSYEQYF

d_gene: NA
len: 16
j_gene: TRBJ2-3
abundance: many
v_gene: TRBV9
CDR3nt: TGTGCCAGCAGCGTAGTTGGCGCCCCTGGCACAGATACGCAGTATTTT
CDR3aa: CASSVVGAPGTDTQYF

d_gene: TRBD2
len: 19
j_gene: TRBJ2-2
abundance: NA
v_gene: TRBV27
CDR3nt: TGTGCCAGCAGTTTTGGACTAGCGGGGGGAACTGCGAGAACCGGGGAGCTGTTTTTT
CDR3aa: CASSFGLAGGTARTGELFF

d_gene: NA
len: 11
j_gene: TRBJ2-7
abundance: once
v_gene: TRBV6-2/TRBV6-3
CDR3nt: TGTGCCAGCAGAAAGCTCCACGAGCAGTACTTC
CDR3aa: CASRKLHEQYF

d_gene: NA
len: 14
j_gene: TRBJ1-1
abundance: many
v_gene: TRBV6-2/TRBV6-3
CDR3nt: TGTGCCAGCAGGGAGGGGCAGCTGAACACTGAAGCTTTCTTT
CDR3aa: CASREGQLNTEAFF

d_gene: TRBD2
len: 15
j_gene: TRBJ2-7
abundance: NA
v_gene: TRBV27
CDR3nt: TGTGCCAGCAGTCCCAGGCTAGCGGGAGTATACGAGCAGTACTTC
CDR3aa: CASSPRLAGVYEQYF

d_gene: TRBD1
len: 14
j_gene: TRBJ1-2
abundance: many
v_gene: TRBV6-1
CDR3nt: TGTGCCAGCAGGCCGGGACAGGGGGCGAATGGCTACACCTTC
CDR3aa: CASRPGQGANGYTF

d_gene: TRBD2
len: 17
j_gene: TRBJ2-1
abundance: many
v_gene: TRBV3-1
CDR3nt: TGTGCCAGCAGCCGGAATGGACCCGGGACTATGGGCTTTGAGCAGTTCTTC
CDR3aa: CASSRNGPGTMGFEQFF

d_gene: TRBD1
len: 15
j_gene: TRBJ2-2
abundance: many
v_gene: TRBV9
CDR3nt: TGTGCCAGCAGACAGGGGGCATCTGAATCCGGGGAGCTGTTTTTT
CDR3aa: CASRQGASESGELFF

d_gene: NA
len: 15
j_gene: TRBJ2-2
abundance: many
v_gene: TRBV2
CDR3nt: TGTGCCAGCAGTGAAACTAGAGGGAACACCGGGGAGCTGTTTTTT
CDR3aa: CASSETRGNTGELFF

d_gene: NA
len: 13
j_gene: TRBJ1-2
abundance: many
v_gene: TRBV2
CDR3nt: TGTGCCAGCAGTATCCGGACTGGAAATGGCTACACCTTC
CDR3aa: CASSIRTGNGYTF

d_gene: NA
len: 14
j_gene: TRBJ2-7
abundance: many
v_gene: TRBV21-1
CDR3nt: TGTGCCAGCAGCAAACCAGGGGGCACGTACGAGCAGTACTTC
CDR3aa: CASSKPGGTYEQYF

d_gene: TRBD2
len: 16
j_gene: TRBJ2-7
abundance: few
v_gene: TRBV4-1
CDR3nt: TGCGCCAGCAGCCAAGTACTAGCGGGAGCCTTTTACGAGCAGTACTTC
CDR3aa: CASSQVLAGAFYEQYF

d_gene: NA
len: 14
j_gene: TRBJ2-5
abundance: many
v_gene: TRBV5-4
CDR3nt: TGTGCCAGCAGCCCGCACGGGGGGCGAGAGACCCAGTACTTC
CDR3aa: CASSPHGGRETQYF

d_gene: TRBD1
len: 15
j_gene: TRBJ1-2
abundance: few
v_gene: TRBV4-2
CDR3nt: TGTGCCAGCAGCCAGGGACAGGGAACCAACTATGGCTACACCTTC
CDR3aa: CASSQGQGTNYGYTF

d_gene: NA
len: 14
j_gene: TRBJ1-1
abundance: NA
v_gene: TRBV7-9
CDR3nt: TGTGCCAGCAGCCCGGACTTCGCGGGCACTGAAGCTTTCTTT
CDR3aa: CASSPDFAGTEAFF

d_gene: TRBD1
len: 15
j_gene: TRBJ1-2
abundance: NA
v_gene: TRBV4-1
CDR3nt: TGCGCCAGCAGCCAAGTTGAGAGGGGGCCCTATGGCTACACCTTC
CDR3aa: CASSQVERGPYGYTF